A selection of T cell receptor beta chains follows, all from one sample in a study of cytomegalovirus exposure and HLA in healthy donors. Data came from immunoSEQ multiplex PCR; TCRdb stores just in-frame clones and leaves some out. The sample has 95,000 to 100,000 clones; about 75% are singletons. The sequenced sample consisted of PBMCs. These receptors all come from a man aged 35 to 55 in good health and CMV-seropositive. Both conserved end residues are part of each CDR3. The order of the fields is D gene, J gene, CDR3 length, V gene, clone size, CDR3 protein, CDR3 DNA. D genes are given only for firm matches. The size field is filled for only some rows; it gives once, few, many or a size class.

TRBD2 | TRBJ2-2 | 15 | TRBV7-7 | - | CASTATSGSTGELFF | TGTGCTAGCACCGCGACTAGCGGGAGCACCGGGGAGCTGTTTTTT
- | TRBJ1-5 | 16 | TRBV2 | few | CASSPLAQVANQPQHF | TGTGCCAGCAGCCCCCTTGCACAGGTCGCAAATCAGCCCCAGCATTTT
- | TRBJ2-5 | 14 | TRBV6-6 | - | CASRIGVGQETQYF | TGTGCCAGCAGGATAGGGGTGGGGCAAGAGACCCAGTACTTC
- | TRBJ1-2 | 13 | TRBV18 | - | CASTSQQFYGYTF | TGTGCCAGCACGAGCCAACAGTTCTATGGCTACACCTTC
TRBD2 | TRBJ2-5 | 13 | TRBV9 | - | CASSLSGSETQYF | TGTGCCAGCAGCCTCAGCGGGAGTGAGACCCAGTACTTC
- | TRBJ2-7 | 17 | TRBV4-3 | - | CASSPHYGGGMTYEQYF | TGCGCCAGCAGCCCCCACTACGGTGGCGGGATGACCTACGAGCAGTACTTC
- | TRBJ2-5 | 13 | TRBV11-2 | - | CASSLRVEETQYF | TGTGCCAGCAGCCTCAGGGTGGAAGAGACCCAGTACTTC
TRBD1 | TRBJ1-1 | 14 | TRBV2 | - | CASSDADRDTEAFF | TGTGCCAGCAGTGACGCGGACAGGGACACTGAAGCTTTCTTT
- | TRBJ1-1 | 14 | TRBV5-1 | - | CASSLTSGNTEAFF | TGCGCCAGCAGCTTGACCTCCGGGAACACTGAAGCTTTCTTT
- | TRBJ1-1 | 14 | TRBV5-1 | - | CASSLDLANTEAFF | TGCGCCAGCAGCTTGGATCTAGCAAACACTGAAGCTTTCTTT
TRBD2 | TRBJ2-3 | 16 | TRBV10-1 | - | CASSDGLAELTDTQYF | TGCGCCAGCAGTGATGGGCTAGCGGAACTCACAGATACGCAGTATTTT
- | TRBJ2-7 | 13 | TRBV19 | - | CASSMRVHYEQYF | TGTGCCAGTAGTATGAGGGTACACTACGAGCAGTACTTC
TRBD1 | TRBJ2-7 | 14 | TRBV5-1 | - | CASSLRQQGTEQYF | TGCGCCAGCAGCTTGAGGCAACAGGGGACCGAGCAGTACTTC
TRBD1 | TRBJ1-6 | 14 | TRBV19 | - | CASSPGQGNSPLHF | TGTGCCAGTAGCCCGGGACAGGGGAATTCACCCCTCCACTTT
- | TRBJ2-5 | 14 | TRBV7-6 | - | CASSATNSQETQYF | TGTGCCAGCAGCGCAACTAATTCCCAAGAGACCCAGTACTTC
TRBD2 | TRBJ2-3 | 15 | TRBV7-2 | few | CASSLVPSGTDTQYF | TGTGCCAGCAGCTTAGTTCCTAGCGGGACAGATACGCAGTATTTT
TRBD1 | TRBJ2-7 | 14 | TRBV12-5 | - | CASGFWDSRTAGYF | TGTGCTAGTGGTTTCTGGGACAGTCGAACGGCGGGGTACTTC
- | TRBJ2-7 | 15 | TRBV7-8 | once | CASSLGGGGSYEQYF | TGTGCCAGCAGCTTAGGAGGAGGCGGGTCCTACGAGCAGTACTTC
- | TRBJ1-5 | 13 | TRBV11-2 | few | CASSGRDKEPQHF | TGTGCCAGCAGCGGCAGGGACAAGGAGCCCCAGCATTTT